The 23 T cell receptor beta chains below all came from one sample that was sequenced in a study of blood T cell repertoires in COVID-19. Some clones are missing from TCRdb's copy, which holds only in-frame ones; the method was immunoSEQ multiplex PCR. The data contain 290,000 or so clones, approximately 90% of them singletons. Sequenced material: PBMCs or T cells enriched from blood (not recorded which). The source of these receptors is a young woman who had recovered from COVID-19.

The chain has TRBV3-1 (or the pseudogene TRBV3-2) and TRBJ2-7, with D tentatively TRBD2 (6 bases). V was clipped by 1 base and J by 4 bases, with 20 bases between them. Germline V gene sequence: CDR1 LGHDT, CDR2 YNNKEL (reference sequence). The CDR3 runs 17 residues. The CDR3 nucleotides read TGTGCCAGCAGCCAAGTGCCCCCTGGGGGACTCCTATACGAGCAGTACTTC. Its protein product is CASSQVPPGGLLYEQYF.

This chain joins TRBV4-3 and TRBJ1-2; TRBD1 is a possible D gene (6 bases). Trimming left V 4 bases short and J 8 bases short, with 20 bases between. Germline CDR1 and CDR2: LGHNA and YSLEER. This CDR3 comprises 15 residues. CDR3 nucleotide sequence: TGCGCCAGCAGCCCTCGACAGGATTCGGCCTTGGGCTACACCTTC. It is translated as CASSPRQDSALGYTF.

This chain connects TRBV3-1 (or the pseudogene TRBV3-2) to TRBJ2-5, with D tentatively TRBD1 (5 bases). The ends were cut back, 6 bases at V and 5 bases at J, with 10 bases in the middle. Germline CDR1 LGHDT, CDR2 YNNKEL (reference sequence). The CDR3 extends over 12 amino acids. For the CDR3, the DNA is TGTGCCAGCAGTTCCAACAGGGAGACCCAGTACTTC. Amino acids: CASSSNRETQYF.

This clone has just one count. V gene TRBV11-3 combines with J gene TRBJ2-2; no firm D call. The CDR3 is 13 residues long. Germline V gene lookup returns CDR1 SGHNT and CDR2 YENEEA. The V and J ends lost 5 bases and 2 bases respectively, with 6 bases between them. The CDR3, as DNA: TGTGCCAGCAGCGTATTCAACACCGGGGAGCTGTTTTTT. It yields the protein CASSVFNTGELFF.

The chain joins TRBV28 to TRBJ1-4, with unresolved D. Germline V CDR1 and CDR2: MDHEN, SYDVKM. Trimming stripped 2 bases from V and 8 bases from J, with 15 bases between. This CDR3 has 15 amino acids. The CDR3 spells CASSLADMLGEKLFF. CDR3 sequence (DNA): TGTGCCAGCAGTTTAGCTGACATGCTTGGGGAAAAACTGTTTTTT.

This clone was detected a few times. The CDR3 here is CASSPSGANVLTF. The CDR3 DNA is TGCGCCAGCAGCCCGTCCGGGGCCAACGTCCTGACTTTC. The chain couples TRBV4-1 to TRBJ2-6; no definite D call. Germline V gene data show CDR1 as MGHRA and CDR2 as YSYEKL. The CDR3 extends over 13 amino acids. The germline V and J ends were trimmed by 4 bases and 4 bases, with 5 bases remaining between them.

The J gene is TRBJ1-4, the V gene TRBV5-8, with D perhaps TRBD1 (5 bases). This CDR3 contains 16 residues. From germline, CDR1 is SGHTS and CDR2 YDEGEE. Trimming took 0 bases from V and 1 from J, leaving 10 bases between them. CDR3 DNA: TGTGCCAGCAGCTTGGGAACGGGGGAAACTAATGAAAAACTGTTTTTT. It is translated as CASSLGTGETNEKLFF.

This chain links TRBV19 with TRBJ1-6; D is unresolved. The CDR3 extends over 13 amino acids. V was trimmed by 3 bases and J by 10 bases, leaving 10 bases between them. In germline, CDR1 is LNHDA, CDR2 SQIVND (reference sequence). The CDR3 nucleotides are TGTGCCAGTAGTATTCGGGAATTGTCACCCCTCCACTTT. This codes for CASSIRELSPLHF.

This clone was seen a single time. The rearrangement joins TRBV10-3 to TRBJ2-2; 12 bases fit TRBD1. The CDR3 sequence is 20 residues long. Germline V gives CDR1 ENHRY, CDR2 SYGVKD. The trim removed 4 bases at V and 0 bases at J, leaving 12 bases unmatched. In DNA form, the CDR3 reads TGTGCCATCAGTGCACCGGGGACAGGGGGCCCTATCGCGAACACCGGGGAGCTGTTTTTT. Translation gives CAISAPGTGGPIANTGELFF.

This chain joins TRBV11-2 and TRBJ2-1; possible D gene TRBD1, 5 bases. V was cut by 5 bases and J by 0 bases, with 11 bases left in between. The germline V gene encodes CDR1 SGHAT and CDR2 FQNNGV. CDR3 size: 15 residues. The CDR3: CASSRIQGSYNEQFF. For the CDR3, the DNA is TGTGCCAGCAGCCGAATCCAGGGCTCCTACAATGAGCAGTTCTTC.

The chain uses TRBV19 and TRBJ2-1; D unclear. V lost 4 bases and J lost 4, with 14 bases in between. Germline V gives CDR1 LNHDA, CDR2 SQIVND (reference sequence). The length of the CDR3 is 15 residues. The CDR3 nucleotides are TGTGCCAGTAGTAAACGCTTCGACACTTACAATGAGCAGTTCTTC. Protein: CASSKRFDTYNEQFF.

CDR3 sequence: CASSVEGPSGSTDTQYF. The CDR3 nucleotides read TGTGCCAGCAGCGTTGAGGGCCCTAGCGGAAGCACAGATACGCAGTATTTT. This chain uses TRBV9 with TRBJ2-3; TRBD2 matches at 7 bases. J was trimmed by 0 bases and V by 2 bases; bases with no gene match: 9. This CDR3 has 17 amino acids. CDR1 and CDR2 (germline): SGDLS, YYNGEE.

This chain uses TRBV27 with TRBJ2-3, with no clear D. Germline CDR1 reads MNHEY; CDR2 reads SMNVEV (reference sequence). The CDR3 loop spans 13 amino acids. V gave up 1 base and J gave up 5 bases, with 7 bases separating them. CDR3 region: CASSLLYRDTQYF. The DNA for the CDR3 is TGTGCCAGCAGTTTATTATACAGAGATACGCAGTATTTT.

The chain couples TRBV27 to TRBJ2-1; TRBD2 aligns across 15 bases. The ends lost 6 bases at V and 6 bases at J; junction bases unmatched: 12. Germline loops: CDR1 MNHEY, CDR2 SMNVEV (reference sequence). There are 18 residues in the CDR3. CDR3 sequence (DNA): TGTGCCAGCAGCCACGGACTAGCGGGAGGGCCTGGTTTCAATGAGCAGTTCTTC. This translates into CASSHGLAGGPGFNEQFF.

The rearrangement joins TRBV4-1 to TRBJ2-6, with 8 bases matching TRBD2. The CDR3 is 20 amino acids. Trimming took 0 bases from V and 0 from J; bases not matched to a gene: 10. Germline CDR1 MGHRA, CDR2 YSYEKL. The DNA of the CDR3 is TGCGCCAGCAGCCAAGATGGAGTGGTGGGACTAGGCTCTGGGGCCAACGTCCTGACTTTC. This codes for CASSQDGVVGLGSGANVLTF.

The J gene is TRBJ1-5, the V gene TRBV7-2; 9 bases map to TRBD1. Per germline, CDR1 SGHTA and CDR2 FQGNSA. V lost 5 bases to trimming and J lost 7 bases; unmatched junction nucleotides: 9. The CDR3 spans 15 residues. CDR3 residues: CASSQKGQGRQPQHF. In DNA form, the CDR3 reads TGTGCCAGCAGCCAGAAGGGACAGGGCAGGCAGCCCCAGCATTTT.

The chain has TRBV5-1 and TRBJ2-1, with 10 nucleotides matching TRBD2. The CDR3 spans 16 residues. Germline lookup yields CDR1 SGHRS and CDR2 YFSETQ. The J segment lost 6 bases and the V segment lost 0 bases, leaving 6 bases of the junction unmatched. CDR3 sequence reads: CASSLAELAGVNEQFF. In DNA form, the CDR3 reads TGCGCCAGCAGCTTGGCCGAGCTAGCGGGAGTCAATGAGCAGTTCTTC. Together with reference TRBV5-1 and TRBJ2-1, the CDR3 gives the full variable domain: KAGVTQTPRYLIKTRGQQVTLSCSPISGHRSVSWYQQTPGQGLQFLFEYFSETQRNKGNFPGRFSGRQFSNSRSEMNVSTLELGDSALYLCASSLAELAGVNEQFFGPGTRLTVL.

This clone came up once. CDR3 coding DNA: TGTGCCAGCAGCGTAGGAGGGGGCGGCTATGGCTACACCTTC. Encoded protein: CASSVGGGGYGYTF. The rearrangement uses TRBV9 and TRBJ1-2; 7 nucleotides align to TRBD1. CDR3 length: 14 residues. CDR1 SGDLS and CDR2 YYNGEE come from the germline V gene. The V gene end was trimmed by 0 bases and the J gene end by 4 bases; junction bases not matched to a gene: 3.

This clone was seen only a few times. The chain employs TRBV5-5 and TRBJ2-5; the D gene is possibly TRBD1 (6 bases). Germline V gene sequence: CDR1 SGHKS, CDR2 YYEKEE (reference sequence). The CDR3 runs 15 residues. Trimming cost V 0 bases and J 4 bases, with 13 bases left between them. The CDR3, as DNA: TGTGCCAGCAGCTTGGGAACAGGGTTGGGAGAGACCCAGTACTTC. Protein: CASSLGTGLGETQYF.

The J gene is TRBJ1-1, the V gene TRBV2; D uncertain. Trimming pared 2 bases from V and 11 bases from J, leaving 9 bases between. This CDR3 comprises 11 residues. The V gene's germline CDR1 is SNHLY and CDR2 FYNNEI. The CDR3: CASSESRLAFF. CDR3 DNA: TGTGCCAGCAGTGAATCCAGGTTGGCTTTCTTT.

This clone has only one observation. The chain carries TRBV7-2 and TRBJ2-2; maybe TRBD2 (6 bases). V gave up 8 bases and J gave up 6 bases, with 19 bases separating them. Germline V gives CDR1 SGHTA, CDR2 FQGNSA. The CDR3 extends over 15 amino acids. CDR3 sequence: CASLQGGILAGELFF. The DNA of the CDR3 is TGTGCCAGCCTTCAGGGAGGAATTCTAGCCGGGGAGCTGTTTTTT.

In its sample, this clone was seen once. This chain connects TRBV19 to TRBJ2-1, with 13 bases lining up with TRBD2. The CDR3 totals 14 residues. Per germline, CDR1 LNHDA and CDR2 SQIVND (reference sequence). The V segment lost 10 bases and the J segment 8 bases; nucleotides outside the gene matches: 8. The CDR3 reads CATTRTSGSDEQFF. The CDR3 DNA reads TGTGCCACTACACGGACTAGCGGGAGTGATGAGCAGTTCTTC.

The chain has TRBV6-5 and TRBJ2-5; 12 nucleotides line up with TRBD2. Germline CDR1 and CDR2: MNHEY and SVGAGI. CDR3 length: 14 residues. The V segment lost 8 bases and the J segment 2 bases; nucleotides outside the gene matches: 3. This chain's CDR3 is CASLAGGPQETQYF. CDR3 DNA: TGTGCCAGCCTAGCGGGAGGGCCTCAAGAGACCCAGTACTTC.